This T cell receptor (beta chain) comes out of a study of blood T cell repertoires in COVID-19. At the level of the study: Samples taken during acute and convalescent COVID-19 were collected in the United States, Italy and Spain. PBMCs, B-cell-depleted T cells, or T cells were the source of the cDNA or gDNA that made up the material.

The CDR3 contains 11 residues. V gave up 3 bases and J gave up 5 bases, with 4 bases separating them. The germline gives CDR1 SGHTA, CDR2 FQGNSA. This clone came up once. Authors' data handling: The authors estimated nucleated cell counts from reference gene primer amplification. This table comes from immunoSEQ multiplex PCR, and its TCRdb copy is limited to in-frame clones, with some not included. V and J calls and clone size are copied from that table; D and trimming were computed from the DNA. This repertoire shows about 190,000 clones, roughly 82% found once; its top ten account for 4.5% to 6.5%. Membership in each cohort depended on participant-reported clinical history.

The chain uses TRBV7-2 and TRBJ2-5; D is unclear. This TCR was recovered from a woman in her sixties or seventies with acute COVID-19. Sequencing was carried out using PBMCs or T cells enriched from blood (not recorded which). The CDR3, as DNA: TGTGCCAGCAGCTTCGTGGAGACCCAGTACTTC. It is translated as CASSFVETQYF.